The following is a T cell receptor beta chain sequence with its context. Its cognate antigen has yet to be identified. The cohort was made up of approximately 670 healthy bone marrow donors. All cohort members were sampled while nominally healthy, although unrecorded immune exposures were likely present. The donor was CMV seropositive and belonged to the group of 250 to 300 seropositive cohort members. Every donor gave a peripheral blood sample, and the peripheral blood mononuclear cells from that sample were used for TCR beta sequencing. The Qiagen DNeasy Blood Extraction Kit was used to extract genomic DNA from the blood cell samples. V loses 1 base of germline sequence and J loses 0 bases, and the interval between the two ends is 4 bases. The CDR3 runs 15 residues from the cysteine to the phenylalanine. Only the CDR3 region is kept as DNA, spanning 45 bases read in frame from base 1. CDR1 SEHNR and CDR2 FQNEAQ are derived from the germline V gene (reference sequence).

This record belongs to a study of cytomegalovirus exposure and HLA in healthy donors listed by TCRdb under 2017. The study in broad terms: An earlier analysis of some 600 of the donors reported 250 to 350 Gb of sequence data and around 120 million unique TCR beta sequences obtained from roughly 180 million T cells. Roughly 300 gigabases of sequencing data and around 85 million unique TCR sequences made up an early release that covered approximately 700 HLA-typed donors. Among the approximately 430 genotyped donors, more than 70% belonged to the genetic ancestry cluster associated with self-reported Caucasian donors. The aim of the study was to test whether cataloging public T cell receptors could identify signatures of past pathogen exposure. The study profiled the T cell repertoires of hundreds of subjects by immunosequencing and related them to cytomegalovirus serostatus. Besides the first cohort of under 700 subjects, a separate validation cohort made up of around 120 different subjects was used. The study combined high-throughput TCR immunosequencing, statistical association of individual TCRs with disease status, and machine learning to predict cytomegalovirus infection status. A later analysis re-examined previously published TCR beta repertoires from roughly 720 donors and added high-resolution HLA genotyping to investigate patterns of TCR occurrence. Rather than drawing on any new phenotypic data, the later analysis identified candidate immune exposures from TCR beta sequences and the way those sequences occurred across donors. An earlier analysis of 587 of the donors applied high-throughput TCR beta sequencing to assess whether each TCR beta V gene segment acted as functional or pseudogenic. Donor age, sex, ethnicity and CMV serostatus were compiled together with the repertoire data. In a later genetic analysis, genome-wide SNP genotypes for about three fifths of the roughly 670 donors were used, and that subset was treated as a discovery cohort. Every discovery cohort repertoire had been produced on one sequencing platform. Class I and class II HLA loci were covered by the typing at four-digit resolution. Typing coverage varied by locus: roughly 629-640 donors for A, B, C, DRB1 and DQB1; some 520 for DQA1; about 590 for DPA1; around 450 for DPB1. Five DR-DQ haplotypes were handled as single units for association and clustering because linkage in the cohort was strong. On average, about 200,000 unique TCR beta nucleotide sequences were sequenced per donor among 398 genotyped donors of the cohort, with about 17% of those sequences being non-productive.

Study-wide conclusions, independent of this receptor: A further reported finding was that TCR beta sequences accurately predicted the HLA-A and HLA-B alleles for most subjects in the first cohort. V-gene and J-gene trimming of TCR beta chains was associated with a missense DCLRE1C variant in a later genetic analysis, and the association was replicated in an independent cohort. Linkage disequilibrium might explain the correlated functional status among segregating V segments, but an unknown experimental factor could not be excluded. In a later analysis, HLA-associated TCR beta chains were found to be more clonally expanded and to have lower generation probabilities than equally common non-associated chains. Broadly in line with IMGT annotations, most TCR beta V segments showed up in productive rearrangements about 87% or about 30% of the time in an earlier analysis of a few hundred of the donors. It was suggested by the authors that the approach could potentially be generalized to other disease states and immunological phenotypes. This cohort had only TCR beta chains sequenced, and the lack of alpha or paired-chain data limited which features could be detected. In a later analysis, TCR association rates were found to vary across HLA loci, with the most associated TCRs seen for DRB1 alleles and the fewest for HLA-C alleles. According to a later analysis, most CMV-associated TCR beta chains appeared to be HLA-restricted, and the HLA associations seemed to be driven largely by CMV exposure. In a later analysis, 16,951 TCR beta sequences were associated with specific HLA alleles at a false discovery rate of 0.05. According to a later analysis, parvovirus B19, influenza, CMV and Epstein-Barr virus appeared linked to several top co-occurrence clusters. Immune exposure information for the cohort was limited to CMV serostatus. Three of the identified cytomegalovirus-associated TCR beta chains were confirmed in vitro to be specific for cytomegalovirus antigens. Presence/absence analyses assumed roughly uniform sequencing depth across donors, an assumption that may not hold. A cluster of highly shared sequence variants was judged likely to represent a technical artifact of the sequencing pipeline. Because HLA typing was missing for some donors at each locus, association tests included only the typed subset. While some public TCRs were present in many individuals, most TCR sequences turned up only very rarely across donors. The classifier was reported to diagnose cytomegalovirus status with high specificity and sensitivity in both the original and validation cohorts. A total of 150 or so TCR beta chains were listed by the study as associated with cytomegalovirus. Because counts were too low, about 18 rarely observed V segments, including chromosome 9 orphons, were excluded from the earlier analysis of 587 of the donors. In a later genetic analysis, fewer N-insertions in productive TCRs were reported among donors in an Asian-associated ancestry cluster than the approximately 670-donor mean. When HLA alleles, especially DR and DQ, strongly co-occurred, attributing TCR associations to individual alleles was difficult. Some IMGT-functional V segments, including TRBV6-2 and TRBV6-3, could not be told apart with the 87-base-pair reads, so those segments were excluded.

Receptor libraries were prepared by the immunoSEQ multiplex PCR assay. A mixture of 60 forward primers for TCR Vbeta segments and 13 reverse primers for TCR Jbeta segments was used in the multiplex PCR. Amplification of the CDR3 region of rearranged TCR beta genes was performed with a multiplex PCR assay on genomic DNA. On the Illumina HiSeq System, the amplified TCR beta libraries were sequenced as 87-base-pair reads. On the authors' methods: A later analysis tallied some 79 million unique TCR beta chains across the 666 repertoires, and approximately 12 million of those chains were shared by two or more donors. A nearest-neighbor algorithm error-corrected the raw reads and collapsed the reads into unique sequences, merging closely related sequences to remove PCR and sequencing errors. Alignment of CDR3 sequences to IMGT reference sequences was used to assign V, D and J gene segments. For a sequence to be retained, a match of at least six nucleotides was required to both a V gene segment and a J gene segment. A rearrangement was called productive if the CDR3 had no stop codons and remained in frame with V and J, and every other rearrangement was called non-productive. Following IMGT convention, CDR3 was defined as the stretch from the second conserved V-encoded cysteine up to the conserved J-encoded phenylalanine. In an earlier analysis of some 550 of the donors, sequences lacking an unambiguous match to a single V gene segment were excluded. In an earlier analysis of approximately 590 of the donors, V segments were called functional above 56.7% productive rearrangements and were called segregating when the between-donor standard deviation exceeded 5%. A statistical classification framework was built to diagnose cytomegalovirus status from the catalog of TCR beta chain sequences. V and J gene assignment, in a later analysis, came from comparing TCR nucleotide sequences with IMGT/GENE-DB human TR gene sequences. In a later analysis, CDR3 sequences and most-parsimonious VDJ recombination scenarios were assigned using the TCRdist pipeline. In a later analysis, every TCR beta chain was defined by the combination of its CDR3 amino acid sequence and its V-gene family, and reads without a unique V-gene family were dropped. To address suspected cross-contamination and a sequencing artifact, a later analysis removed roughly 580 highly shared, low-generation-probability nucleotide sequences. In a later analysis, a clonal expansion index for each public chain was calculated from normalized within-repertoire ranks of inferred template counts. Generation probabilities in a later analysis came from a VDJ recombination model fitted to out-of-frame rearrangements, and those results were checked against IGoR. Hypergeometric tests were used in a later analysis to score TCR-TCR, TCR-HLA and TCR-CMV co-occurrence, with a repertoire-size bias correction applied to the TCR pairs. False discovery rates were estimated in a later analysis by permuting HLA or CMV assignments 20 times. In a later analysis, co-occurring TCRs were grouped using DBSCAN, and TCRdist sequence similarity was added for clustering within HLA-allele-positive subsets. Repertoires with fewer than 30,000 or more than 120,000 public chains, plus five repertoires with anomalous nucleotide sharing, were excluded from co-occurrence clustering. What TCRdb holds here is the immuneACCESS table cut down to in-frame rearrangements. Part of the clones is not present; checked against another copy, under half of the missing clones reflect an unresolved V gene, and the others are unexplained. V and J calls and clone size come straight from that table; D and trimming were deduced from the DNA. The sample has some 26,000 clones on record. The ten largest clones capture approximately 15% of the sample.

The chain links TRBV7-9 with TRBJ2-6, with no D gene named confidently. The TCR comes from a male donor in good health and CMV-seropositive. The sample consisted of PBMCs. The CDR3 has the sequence CASSLVLSGANVLTF. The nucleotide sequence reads TGTGCCAGCAGCTTAGTCCTCTCTGGGGCCAACGTCCTGACTTTC.